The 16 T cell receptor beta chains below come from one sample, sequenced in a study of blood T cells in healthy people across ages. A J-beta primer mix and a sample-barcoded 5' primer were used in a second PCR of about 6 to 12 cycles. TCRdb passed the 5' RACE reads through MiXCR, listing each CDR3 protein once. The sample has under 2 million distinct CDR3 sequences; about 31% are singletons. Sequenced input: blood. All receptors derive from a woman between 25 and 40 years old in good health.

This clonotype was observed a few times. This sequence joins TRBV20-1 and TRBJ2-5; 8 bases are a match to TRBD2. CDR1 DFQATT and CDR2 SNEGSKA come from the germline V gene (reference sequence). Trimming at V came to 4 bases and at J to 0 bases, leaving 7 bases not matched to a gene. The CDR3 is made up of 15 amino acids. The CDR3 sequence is CSATTPTSDQETQYF. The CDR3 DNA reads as TGCAGTGCTACTACGCCGACTAGCGACCAAGAGACCCAGTACTTC.

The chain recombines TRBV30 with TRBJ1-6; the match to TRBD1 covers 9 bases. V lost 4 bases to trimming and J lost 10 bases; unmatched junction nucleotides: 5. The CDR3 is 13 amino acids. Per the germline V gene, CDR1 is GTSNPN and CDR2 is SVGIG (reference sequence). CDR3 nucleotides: TGTGCCTGGAAGGGGACAGGGCGATCACCCCTCCACTTT. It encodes CAWKGTGRSPLHF.

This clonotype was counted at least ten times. The CDR3 nucleotides are TGTGCCAGCGGACGGGACTATGGCTACACCTTC. As protein: CASGRDYGYTF. The chain links TRBV27 to TRBJ1-2; no reliable D call. Trimming removed 8 bases at V and 3 bases at J, with 7 bases between. This CDR3 comprises 11 residues. Germline V gene sequence: CDR1 MNHEY, CDR2 SMNVEV (reference sequence).

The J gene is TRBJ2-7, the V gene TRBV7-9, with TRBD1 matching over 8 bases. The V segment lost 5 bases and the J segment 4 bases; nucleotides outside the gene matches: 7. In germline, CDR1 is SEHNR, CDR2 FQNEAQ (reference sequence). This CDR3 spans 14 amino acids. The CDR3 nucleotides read TGTGCCAGCAGCCCCGACACAGGGGGATACGAGCAGTACTTC. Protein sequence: CASSPDTGGYEQYF.

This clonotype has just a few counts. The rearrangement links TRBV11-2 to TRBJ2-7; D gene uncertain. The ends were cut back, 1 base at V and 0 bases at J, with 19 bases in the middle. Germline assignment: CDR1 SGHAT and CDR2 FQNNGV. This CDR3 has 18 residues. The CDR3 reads CASSLGAHKGWSSYEQYF. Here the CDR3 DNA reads TGTGCCAGCAGCTTAGGGGCCCACAAGGGTTGGAGCTCCTACGAGCAGTACTTC. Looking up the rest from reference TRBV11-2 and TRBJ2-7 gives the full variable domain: EAGVAQSPRYKIIEKRQSVAFWCNPISGHATLYWYQQILGQGPKLLIQFQNNGVVDDSQLPKDRFSAERLKGVDSTLKIQPAKLEDSAVYLCASSLGAHKGWSSYEQYFGPGTRLTVT.

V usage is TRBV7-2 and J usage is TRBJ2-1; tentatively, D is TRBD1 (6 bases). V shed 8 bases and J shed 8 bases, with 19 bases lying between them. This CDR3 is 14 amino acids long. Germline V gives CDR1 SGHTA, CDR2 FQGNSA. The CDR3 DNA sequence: TGTGCCAGCCGGAGACAGGCTAATAGCCATGAGCAGTTCTTC. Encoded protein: CASRRQANSHEQFF.

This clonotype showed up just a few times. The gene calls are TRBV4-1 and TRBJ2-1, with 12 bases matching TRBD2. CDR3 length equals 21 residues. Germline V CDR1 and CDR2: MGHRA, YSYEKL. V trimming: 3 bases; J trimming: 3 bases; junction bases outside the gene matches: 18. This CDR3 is CASSHDRDTGLAGKDYNEQFF. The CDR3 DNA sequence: TGCGCCAGCAGCCACGACAGGGACACAGGACTAGCGGGAAAGGACTACAATGAGCAGTTCTTC.

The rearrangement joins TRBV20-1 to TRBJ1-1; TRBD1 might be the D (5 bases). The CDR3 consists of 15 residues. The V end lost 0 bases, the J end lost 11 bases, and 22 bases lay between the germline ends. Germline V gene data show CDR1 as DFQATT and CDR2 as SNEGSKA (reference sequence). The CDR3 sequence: CSARESQGGSFLAFF. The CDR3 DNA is TGCAGTGCTAGAGAGTCCCAGGGCGGTTCCTTCTTGGCTTTCTTT.

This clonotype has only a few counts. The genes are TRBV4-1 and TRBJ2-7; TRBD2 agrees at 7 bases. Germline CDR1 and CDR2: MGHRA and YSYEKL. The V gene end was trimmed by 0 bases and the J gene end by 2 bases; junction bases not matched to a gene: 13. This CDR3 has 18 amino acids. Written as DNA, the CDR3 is TGCGCCAGCAGCCAAGAGACCTACTGGGGGGAGGGTCCCTACGAGCAGTACTTC. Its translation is CASSQETYWGEGPYEQYF.

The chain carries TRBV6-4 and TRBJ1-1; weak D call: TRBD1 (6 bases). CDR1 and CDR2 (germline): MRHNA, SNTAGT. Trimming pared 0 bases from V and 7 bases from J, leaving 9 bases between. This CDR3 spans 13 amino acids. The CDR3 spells CASSDSRGIEAFF. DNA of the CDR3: TGTGCCAGCAGTGACTCAAGGGGGATTGAAGCTTTCTTT.

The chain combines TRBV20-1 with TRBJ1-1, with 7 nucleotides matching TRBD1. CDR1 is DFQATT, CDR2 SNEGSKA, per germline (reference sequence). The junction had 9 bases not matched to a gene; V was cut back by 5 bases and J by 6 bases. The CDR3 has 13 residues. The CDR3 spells CSAPNRGSAEAFF. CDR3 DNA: TGCAGTGCTCCCAACAGGGGAAGTGCTGAAGCTTTCTTT.

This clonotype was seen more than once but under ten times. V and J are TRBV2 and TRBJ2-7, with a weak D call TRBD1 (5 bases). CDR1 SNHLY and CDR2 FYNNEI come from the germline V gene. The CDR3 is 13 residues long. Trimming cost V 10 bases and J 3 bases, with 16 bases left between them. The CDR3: CATSLDTNYEQYF. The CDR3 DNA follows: TGTGCCACCTCATTGGACACCAACTACGAGCAGTACTTC.

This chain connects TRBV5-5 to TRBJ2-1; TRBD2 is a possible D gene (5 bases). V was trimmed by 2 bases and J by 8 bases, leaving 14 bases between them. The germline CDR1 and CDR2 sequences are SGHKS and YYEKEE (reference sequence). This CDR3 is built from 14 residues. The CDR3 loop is CASSFSPSTHEQFF. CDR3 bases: TGTGCCAGCAGCTTCTCTCCTAGCACCCATGAGCAGTTCTTC.

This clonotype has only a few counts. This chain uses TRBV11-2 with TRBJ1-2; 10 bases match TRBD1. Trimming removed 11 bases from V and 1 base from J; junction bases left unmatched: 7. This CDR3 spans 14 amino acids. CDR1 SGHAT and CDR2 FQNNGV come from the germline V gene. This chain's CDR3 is CASHGQGDNYGYTF. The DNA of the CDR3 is TGTGCCTCGCACGGACAGGGGGATAACTATGGCTACACCTTC.

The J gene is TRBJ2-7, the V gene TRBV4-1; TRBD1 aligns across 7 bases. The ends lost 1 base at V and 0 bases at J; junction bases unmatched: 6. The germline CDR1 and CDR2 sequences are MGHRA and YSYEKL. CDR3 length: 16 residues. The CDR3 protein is CASSQAQGVISYEQYF. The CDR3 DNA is TGCGCCAGCAGCCAAGCCCAGGGGGTGATCTCCTACGAGCAGTACTTC.

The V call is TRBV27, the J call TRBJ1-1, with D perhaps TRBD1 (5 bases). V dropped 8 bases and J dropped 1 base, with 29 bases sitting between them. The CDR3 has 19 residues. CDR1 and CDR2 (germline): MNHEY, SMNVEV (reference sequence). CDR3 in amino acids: CASHPDFGATQSANTEAFF. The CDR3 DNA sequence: TGTGCCAGCCACCCTGACTTCGGGGCAACCCAAAGTGCGAACACTGAAGCTTTCTTT.